Listed below are T cell receptor beta chains from one sample, sequenced in a study of T-cell reconstitution after alpha-beta-depleted transplantation in children. MiXCR, run by TCRdb on the PCR reads, gives a single entry per CDR3 protein. The profile shows some 530,000 distinct CDR3 sequences, roughly an eighth of them singletons. Sequences were derived from PBMCs from the stem cell graft donor, sampled from the stem cell graft. Source of these receptors: a human donor who donated a stem cell graft to a child with combined immunodeficiency. CDR3s leave out the opening cysteine and the closing phenylalanine or tryptophan.

v_gene | CDR3aa
TRBV6-5 | ASSDGGNEQF
TRBV12-3/TRBV12-4 | ASSLSYRASNQPQH
TRBV9 | ASSVWESGELF
TRBV7-2 | ASSLTSGGITDTQY
TRBV7-9 | ASSSSPNYGYT
TRBV11-3 | ASSLGRPANTGELF
TRBV27 | ASSRPLTGGENSPLH
TRBV15 | ATSRTTDTQY
TRBV6-2/TRBV6-3 | ASGRTSPLH
TRBV12-3/TRBV12-4 | ASSPQRVEQF
TRBV14 | ASQDGSTYEQY
TRBV6-5 | ASSYFGQKPYEQY
TRBV11-2 | ASSLGAGESPLH
TRBV20-1 | SARDSQAGRTEAF
TRBV7-8 | ASSHARDRAGGSPLH
TRBV5-1 | ASSPPGVGQETQY
TRBV20-1 | SARKGTLYNEQF
TRBV3-1 | ASSQEELTSGETQY
TRBV4-3 | ASSYDTNSYEQY
TRBV2 | ASRATSSSHEQY
TRBV6-4 | ASSEEAGGTGELF
TRBV29-1 | SAHWSGRRETQY
TRBV9 | ASSEALAGTQY
TRBV4-2 | ASSQQGREYEQY
TRBV9 | ASSLSQRYNEQF
TRBV6-2/TRBV6-3 | ASSYDRTGSEQY
TRBV4-2 | ASRLAGGANTGELF
TRBV10-3 | AIRGGRNTDTQY
TRBV7-9 | ASSLVGGIVTDTQY
TRBV12-3/TRBV12-4 | ASSSNPGEAF
TRBV6-5 | ASSPGQSNQPQH
TRBV12-3/TRBV12-4 | ASSFGTGNSPLH
TRBV7-2 | ASSSARGLNNEQF
TRBV30 | AWRTGDTQY
TRBV12-3/TRBV12-4 | ASSGTGPRTDTQY
TRBV7-6 | ASSKGALDTQY
TRBV15 | ATSRDLEGYEQY
TRBV7-9 | ASSLGPSSSYEQY
TRBV29-1 | SVGGVVTDTQY
TRBV25-1 | ASRPGYQPQH
TRBV5-1 | ASSFDRSSYEQY
TRBV25-1 | ASSEGQGFDILGSYEQY
TRBV4-3 | ASSQDWASGREYEQY
TRBV6-5 | ASSYSAGGSNEQF